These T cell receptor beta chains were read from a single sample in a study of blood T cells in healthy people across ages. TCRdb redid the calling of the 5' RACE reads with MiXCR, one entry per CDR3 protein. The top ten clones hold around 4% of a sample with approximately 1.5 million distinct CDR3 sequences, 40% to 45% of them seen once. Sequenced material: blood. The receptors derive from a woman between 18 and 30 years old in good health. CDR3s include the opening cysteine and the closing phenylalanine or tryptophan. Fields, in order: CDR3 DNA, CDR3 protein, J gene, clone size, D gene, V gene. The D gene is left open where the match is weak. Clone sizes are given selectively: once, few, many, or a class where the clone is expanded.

CDR3 DNA: TGTGCCAGCAGCTCCCCCCGGGGTGCAGATACACAGTATTTT; CDR3 protein: CASSSPRGADTQYF; J gene: TRBJ2-3; clone size: .; D gene: .; V gene: TRBV11-2
CDR3 DNA: TGTGCCAGCAGCAGCGGACAGGGATGGCCCCAGCATTTT; CDR3 protein: CASSSGQGWPQHF; J gene: TRBJ1-5; clone size: .; D gene: TRBD1; V gene: TRBV14
CDR3 DNA: TGCAGCGTTTGGGGGGCTGTTAGCTCCTACAATGAGCAGTTCTTC; CDR3 protein: CSVWGAVSSYNEQFF; J gene: TRBJ2-1; clone size: once; D gene: .; V gene: TRBV29-1
CDR3 DNA: TGCAGTGCTAGAGAGAGCAGGGTCGGGACAGGGGGTTTGAACACTGAAGCTTTCTTT; CDR3 protein: CSARESRVGTGGLNTEAFF; J gene: TRBJ1-1; clone size: .; D gene: TRBD1; V gene: TRBV20-1
CDR3 DNA: TGTGCCAGCAGCCCCTCTCTGACAGTAGACTATGGCTACACCTTC; CDR3 protein: CASSPSLTVDYGYTF; J gene: TRBJ1-2; clone size: .; D gene: .; V gene: TRBV3-1
CDR3 DNA: TGTGCCAGCAGCTTAGTTTTAGGGGGATCTAACTATGGCTACACCTTC; CDR3 protein: CASSLVLGGSNYGYTF; J gene: TRBJ1-2; clone size: few; D gene: .; V gene: TRBV7-2
CDR3 DNA: TGTGCCAGCAGCTTGTCTCCGGTCTCCTCTGGAAACACCATATATTTT; CDR3 protein: CASSLSPVSSGNTIYF; J gene: TRBJ1-3; clone size: .; D gene: .; V gene: TRBV7-2
CDR3 DNA: TGCGCCAGCAGCCATTGGGTACTGCTGATAGATTCACCCCTCCACTTT; CDR3 protein: CASSHWVLLIDSPLHF; J gene: TRBJ1-6; clone size: .; D gene: .; V gene: TRBV4-1
CDR3 DNA: TGCGCCAGCAGCCAAGATACTAGCGGTTACTCCTACGAGCAGTACTTC; CDR3 protein: CASSQDTSGYSYEQYF; J gene: TRBJ2-7; clone size: many; D gene: TRBD2; V gene: TRBV4-3
CDR3 DNA: TGTGCCAGCAGTGAATGGGACCTCCAGGGAGGCTACACCTTC; CDR3 protein: CASSEWDLQGGYTF; J gene: TRBJ1-2; clone size: few; D gene: .; V gene: TRBV2
CDR3 DNA: TGCGCCAGCAGCCGACGGGGGGAGGCCTACAATGAGCAGTTCTTC; CDR3 protein: CASSRRGEAYNEQFF; J gene: TRBJ2-1; clone size: few; D gene: TRBD2; V gene: TRBV4-3
CDR3 DNA: TGCGCCAGCAGCATTTTTCTAGCGGGGGAGGAGACCCAGTACTTC; CDR3 protein: CASSIFLAGEETQYF; J gene: TRBJ2-5; clone size: .; D gene: TRBD2; V gene: TRBV5-1
CDR3 DNA: TGTGCCAGCAGCGTAGGACTAGCGGGCACAGATACGCAGTATTTT; CDR3 protein: CASSVGLAGTDTQYF; J gene: TRBJ2-3; clone size: many; D gene: TRBD2; V gene: TRBV9
CDR3 DNA: TGTGCCAGCGGCCCCAGGAGAGGGCAGTTCTTC; CDR3 protein: CASGPRRGQFF; J gene: TRBJ2-1; clone size: .; D gene: .; V gene: TRBV6-2/TRBV6-3
CDR3 DNA: TGCGCCAGCAGCCAAGATACTACGGAGTACTATGGCTACACCTTC; CDR3 protein: CASSQDTTEYYGYTF; J gene: TRBJ1-2; clone size: .; D gene: .; V gene: TRBV4-1
CDR3 DNA: TGCAGCGCTGCCTACGGCAATAAAGCGGGAGGGCCGTACAATGAGCAGTTCTTC; CDR3 protein: CSAAYGNKAGGPYNEQFF; J gene: TRBJ2-1; clone size: .; D gene: TRBD2; V gene: TRBV29-1
CDR3 DNA: TGCAGTGCTAGGGGTGGAGGGGGGGACACTGAAGCTTTCTTT; CDR3 protein: CSARGGGGDTEAFF; J gene: TRBJ1-1; clone size: .; D gene: .; V gene: TRBV20-1
CDR3 DNA: TGTGCCAGCAGTCCCAGCTTTCTAGCGGGGGACCCTTATGAGCAGTTCTTC; CDR3 protein: CASSPSFLAGDPYEQFF; J gene: TRBJ2-1; clone size: few; D gene: TRBD2; V gene: TRBV6-1
CDR3 DNA: TGCGCCAGCAGCCCATCGACTAGCGGGGGGGAACGGGAGCAGTTCTTC; CDR3 protein: CASSPSTSGGEREQFF; J gene: TRBJ2-1; clone size: .; D gene: TRBD2; V gene: TRBV4-1
CDR3 DNA: TGTGCCAGCAGCCTTAACCCTTCTAGCACAGATACGCAGTATTTT; CDR3 protein: CASSLNPSSTDTQYF; J gene: TRBJ2-3; clone size: few; D gene: .; V gene: TRBV9
CDR3 DNA: TGTGCCAGCAGCTTGGCGTCCCATGGCTACACCTTC; CDR3 protein: CASSLASHGYTF; J gene: TRBJ1-2; clone size: few; D gene: .; V gene: TRBV7-2
CDR3 DNA: TGTGCCAGCAGGACGGGTAGTGAAGCTTTCTTT; CDR3 protein: CASRTGSEAFF; J gene: TRBJ1-1; clone size: .; D gene: .; V gene: TRBV12-3/TRBV12-4
CDR3 DNA: TGTGCCAGCAGCTTAGTGCCAGGGGACCAAGAGACCCAGTACTTC; CDR3 protein: CASSLVPGDQETQYF; J gene: TRBJ2-5; clone size: .; D gene: .; V gene: TRBV7-2
CDR3 DNA: TGTGCCAGCAGGGGGACAGGGGGCGCGAATCAGCCCCAGCATTTT; CDR3 protein: CASRGTGGANQPQHF; J gene: TRBJ1-5; clone size: .; D gene: TRBD1; V gene: TRBV7-2